This T cell receptor beta chain was captured in a study of blood T cell repertoires in COVID-19. Assay used: immunoSEQ multiplex PCR; TCRdb lists only in-frame clones, some missing. The profile shows 200,000 to 300,000 clones, about 91% of them singletons. The CDR3 has 15 residues. Per germline, CDR1 KGHSH and CDR2 LQKENI. After removal of 5 bases from V and 4 bases from J, the junction contained 6 bases not matched to a gene. The gene calls are TRBV18 and TRBJ2-1; 9 nucleotides match TRBD1. The specimen sequenced was PBMCs or T cells enriched from blood (not recorded which). This clonotype was sampled from a woman aged 40-49 years with acute COVID-19. Here the CDR3 DNA reads TGTGCCAGCTCATCAAGGACAGGGGCATACAATGAGCAGTTCTTC. Its translation is CASSSRTGAYNEQFF.